This T cell receptor (beta chain) was found in a study of OX40 agonist ivuxolimab in advanced cancers. Study in general: Ivuxolimab, an agonistic anti-OX40 (CD134) antibody, was given to patients.

Study conclusions and caveats: Clones of CD4+ and CD8+ blood T cells grew by week 6 at doses of 0.1 to 3.0 mg/kg.

The CDR3 loop spans 15 amino acids. Germline loops: CDR1 LNHDA, CDR2 SQIVND (reference sequence). V was pared by 6 bases and J by 5 bases, with 11 bases of the junction left unmatched. The sample holds one count of this clone. Its target is not known. Libraries were prepared by immunoSEQ multiplex PCR; TCRdb keeps only in-frame clonotypes and omits some of them. The sample includes 73,000 or so clones, about 89% of them seen just once. This chain uses TRBV19 with TRBJ1-1; 8 nucleotides align to TRBD1. The source of this sequence is an adult with an advanced solid tumor such as melanoma, head and neck, liver or kidney cancer. The source was CD4+ or CD8+ T cells sorted from blood, collected in a trial of the OX40 agonist ivuxolimab. Written as DNA, the CDR3 is TGTGCCAGTAGGACGCAGGGGGCACGGGATACTGAAGCTTTCTTT. It codes for CASRTQGARDTEAFF.